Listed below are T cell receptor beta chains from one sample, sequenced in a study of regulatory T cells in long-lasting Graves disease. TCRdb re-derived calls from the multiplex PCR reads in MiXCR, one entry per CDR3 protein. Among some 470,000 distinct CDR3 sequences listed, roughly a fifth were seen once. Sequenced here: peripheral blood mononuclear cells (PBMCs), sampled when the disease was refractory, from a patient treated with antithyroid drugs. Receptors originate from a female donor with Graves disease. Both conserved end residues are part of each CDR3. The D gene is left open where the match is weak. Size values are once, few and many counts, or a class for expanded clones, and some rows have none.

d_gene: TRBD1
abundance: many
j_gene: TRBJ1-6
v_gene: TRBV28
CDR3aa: CASSSDRDSPLHF
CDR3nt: TGTGCCAGCAGCTCCGACAGGGATTCACCCCTCCACTTT

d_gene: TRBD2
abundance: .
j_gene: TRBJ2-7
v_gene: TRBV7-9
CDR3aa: CASSPTGGIDYEQYF
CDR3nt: TGTGCCAGCAGCCCTACCGGGGGGATCGACTACGAGCAGTACTTC

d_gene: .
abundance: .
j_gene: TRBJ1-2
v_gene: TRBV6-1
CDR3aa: CASRKGDQAAGYTF
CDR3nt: TGTGCCAGCAGAAAAGGGGACCAGGCGGCTGGCTACACCTTC

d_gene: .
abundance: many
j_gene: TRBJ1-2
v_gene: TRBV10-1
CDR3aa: CASSESGTNGYTF
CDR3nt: TGCGCCAGCAGTGAGTCCGGGACAAACGGCTACACCTTC

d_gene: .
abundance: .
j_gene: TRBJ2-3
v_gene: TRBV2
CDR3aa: CASSEGGGRYATQYF
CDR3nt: TGTGCCAGCAGTGAAGGTGGAGGGCGGTACGCTACGCAGTATTTT

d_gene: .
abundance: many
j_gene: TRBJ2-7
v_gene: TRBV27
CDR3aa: CASSPEQKPGSYEQYF
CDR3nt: TGTGCCAGCAGTCCAGAACAAAAGCCGGGCTCCTACGAGCAGTACTTC

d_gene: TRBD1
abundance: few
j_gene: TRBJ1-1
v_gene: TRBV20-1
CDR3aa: CSAVDYRGTEAFF
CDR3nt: TGCAGTGCGGTCGACTACAGGGGCACTGAAGCTTTCTTT

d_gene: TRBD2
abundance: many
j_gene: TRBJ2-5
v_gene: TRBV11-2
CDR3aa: CASSPGYLAGLNQETQYF
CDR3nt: TGTGCCAGCAGCCCCGGGTATCTAGCGGGACTGAACCAAGAGACCCAGTACTTC

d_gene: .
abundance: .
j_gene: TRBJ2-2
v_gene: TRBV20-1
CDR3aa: CRGEGAANTGELFF
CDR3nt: TGCAGGGGCGAGGGAGCCGCGAACACCGGGGAGCTGTTTTTT

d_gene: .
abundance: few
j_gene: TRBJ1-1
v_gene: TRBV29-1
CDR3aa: CSVEDPGLARDHTEAFF
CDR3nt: TGCAGCGTTGAAGATCCTGGTCTTGCCAGGGATCACACTGAAGCTTTCTTT

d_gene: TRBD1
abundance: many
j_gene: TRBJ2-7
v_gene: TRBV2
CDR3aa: CASSPVGGLVDEQYF
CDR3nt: TGTGCCAGCAGCCCGGTAGGGGGCTTGGTCGACGAGCAGTACTTC

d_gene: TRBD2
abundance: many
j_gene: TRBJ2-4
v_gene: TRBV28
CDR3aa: CASSFQAGGGNIQYF
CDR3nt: TGTGCCAGCAGTTTCCAGGCGGGAGGGGGGAACATTCAGTACTTC

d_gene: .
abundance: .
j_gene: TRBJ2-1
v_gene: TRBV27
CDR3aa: CASSSYLGEQFF
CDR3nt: TGTGCCAGCAGTTCCTACCTGGGTGAGCAGTTCTTC

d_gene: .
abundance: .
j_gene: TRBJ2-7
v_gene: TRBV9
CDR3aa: CASSSDRAGDEQYF
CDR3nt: TGTGCCAGCAGCTCCGACAGAGCCGGGGACGAGCAGTACTTC

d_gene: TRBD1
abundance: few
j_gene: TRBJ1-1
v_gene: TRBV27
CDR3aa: CASSLSRTGVGTEAFF
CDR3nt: TGTGCCAGCAGTTTATCCCGGACAGGGGTAGGCACTGAAGCTTTCTTT

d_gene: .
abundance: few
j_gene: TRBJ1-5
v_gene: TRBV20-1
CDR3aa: CSARVGGAGNQPQHF
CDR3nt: TGCAGTGCTAGAGTAGGTGGCGCCGGCAATCAGCCCCAGCATTTT

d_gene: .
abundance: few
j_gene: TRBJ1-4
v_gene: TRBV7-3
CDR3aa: CARRCRRNENEKLFF
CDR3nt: TGTGCCAGAAGATGCCGGAGAAATGAAAATGAAAAACTGTTTTTT

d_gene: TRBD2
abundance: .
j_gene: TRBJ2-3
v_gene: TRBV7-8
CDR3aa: CASRTRLAGVPDTQYF
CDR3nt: TGTGCCAGCAGGACCCGACTAGCGGGAGTCCCAGATACGCAGTATTTT

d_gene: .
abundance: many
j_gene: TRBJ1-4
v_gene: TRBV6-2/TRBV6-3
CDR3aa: CASSPFRGVGEKLFF
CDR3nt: TGTGCCAGCAGTCCCTTCCGCGGGGTTGGGGAAAAACTGTTTTTT

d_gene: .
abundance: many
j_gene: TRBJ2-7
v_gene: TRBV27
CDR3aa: CASSLNLGRSSYEQYF
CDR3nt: TGTGCCAGCAGCCTCAATTTGGGGAGAAGCTCCTACGAGCAGTACTTC

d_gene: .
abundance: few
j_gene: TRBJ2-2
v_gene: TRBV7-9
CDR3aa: CASSWDNGAGELFF
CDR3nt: TGTGCCAGCAGCTGGGACAACGGGGCCGGGGAGCTGTTTTTT

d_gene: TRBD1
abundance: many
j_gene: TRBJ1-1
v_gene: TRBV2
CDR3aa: CASTGDSPEAFF
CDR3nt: TGTGCCAGCACAGGGGACAGCCCTGAAGCTTTCTTT

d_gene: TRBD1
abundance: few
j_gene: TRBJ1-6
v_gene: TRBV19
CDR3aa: CASSRNRGTNSPLHF
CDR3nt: TGTGCCAGTAGTAGAAACAGGGGCACTAATTCACCCCTCCACTTT